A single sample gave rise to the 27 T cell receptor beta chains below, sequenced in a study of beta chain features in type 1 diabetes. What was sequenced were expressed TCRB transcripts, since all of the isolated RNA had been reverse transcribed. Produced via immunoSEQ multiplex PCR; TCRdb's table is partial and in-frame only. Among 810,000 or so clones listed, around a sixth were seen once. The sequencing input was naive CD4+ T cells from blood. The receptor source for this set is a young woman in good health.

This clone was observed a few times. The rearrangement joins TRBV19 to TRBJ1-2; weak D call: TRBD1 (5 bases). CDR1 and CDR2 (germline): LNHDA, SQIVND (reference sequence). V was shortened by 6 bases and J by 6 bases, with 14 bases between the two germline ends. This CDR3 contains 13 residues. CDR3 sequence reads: CASSRRDRDGYTF. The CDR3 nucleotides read TGTGCCAGTAGCCGCCGGGACCGCGATGGCTACACCTTC.

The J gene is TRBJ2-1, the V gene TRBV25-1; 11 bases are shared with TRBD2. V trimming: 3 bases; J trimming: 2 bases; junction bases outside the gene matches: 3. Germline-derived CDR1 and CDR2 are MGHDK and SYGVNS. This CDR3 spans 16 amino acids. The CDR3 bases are TGTGCCAGCAGTGATACTAGCGGGGGCGCCTACAATGAGCAGTTCTTC. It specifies CASSDTSGGAYNEQFF.

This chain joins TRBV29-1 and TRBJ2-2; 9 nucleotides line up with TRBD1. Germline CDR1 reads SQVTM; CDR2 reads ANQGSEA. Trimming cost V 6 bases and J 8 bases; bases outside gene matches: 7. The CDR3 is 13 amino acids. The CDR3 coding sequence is TGCAGCGTGGTCAACAGGGGGCGTGGGGAGCTGTTTTTT. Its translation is CSVVNRGRGELFF.

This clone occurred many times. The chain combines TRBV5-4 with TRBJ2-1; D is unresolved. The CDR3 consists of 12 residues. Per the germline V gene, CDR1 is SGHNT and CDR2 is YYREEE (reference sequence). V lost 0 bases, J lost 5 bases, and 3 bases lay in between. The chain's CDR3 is CASSLDDNEQFF. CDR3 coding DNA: TGTGCCAGCAGCTTGGACGACAATGAGCAGTTCTTC.

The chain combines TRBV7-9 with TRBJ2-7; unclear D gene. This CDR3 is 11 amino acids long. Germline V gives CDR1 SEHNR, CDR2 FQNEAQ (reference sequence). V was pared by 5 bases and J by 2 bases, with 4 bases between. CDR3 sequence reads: CASSATYEQYF. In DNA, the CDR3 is TGTGCCAGCAGCGCAACCTACGAGCAGTACTTC.

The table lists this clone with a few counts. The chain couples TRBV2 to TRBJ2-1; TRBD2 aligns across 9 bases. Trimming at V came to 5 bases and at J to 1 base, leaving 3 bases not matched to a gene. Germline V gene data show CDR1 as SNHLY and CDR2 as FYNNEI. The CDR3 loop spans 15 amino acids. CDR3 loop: CASSRLAGSYNEQFF. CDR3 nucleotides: TGTGCCAGCAGTCGGCTAGCGGGATCCTACAATGAGCAGTTCTTC.

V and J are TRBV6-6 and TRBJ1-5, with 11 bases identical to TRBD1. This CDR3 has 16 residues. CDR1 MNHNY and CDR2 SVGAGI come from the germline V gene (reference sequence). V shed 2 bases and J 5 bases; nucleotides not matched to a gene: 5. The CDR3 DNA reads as TGTGCCAGCAGTTACATGGGACAGGGGGGAGATCAGCCCCAGCATTTT. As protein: CASSYMGQGGDQPQHF.

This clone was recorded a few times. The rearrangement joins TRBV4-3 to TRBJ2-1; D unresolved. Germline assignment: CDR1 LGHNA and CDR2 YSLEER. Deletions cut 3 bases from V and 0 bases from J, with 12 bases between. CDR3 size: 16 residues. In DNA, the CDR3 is TGCGCCAGCAGCCAGCCTATGGAGAGCTCCTACAATGAGCAGTTCTTC. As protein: CASSQPMESSYNEQFF.

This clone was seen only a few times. The CDR3 DNA reads TGCGCCAGCAGCTTGGGGACGACTGCCGGGGAGCTGTTTTTT. This gives the protein CASSLGTTAGELFF. The genes are TRBV5-1 and TRBJ2-2; no reliable D call. This CDR3 has 14 residues. Looked up from germline, CDR1 is SGHRS and CDR2 is YFSETQ. Between the trimmed V and J ends, which lost 0 bases and 6 bases, there was a span of 9 bases.

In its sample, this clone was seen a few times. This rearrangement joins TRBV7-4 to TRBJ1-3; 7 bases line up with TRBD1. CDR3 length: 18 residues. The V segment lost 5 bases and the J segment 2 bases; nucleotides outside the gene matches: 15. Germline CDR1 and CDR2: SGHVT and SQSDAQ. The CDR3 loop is CASSKIAIRGIAGNTIYF. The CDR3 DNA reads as TGTGCCAGCAGCAAAATCGCTATCAGGGGGATAGCTGGAAACACCATATATTTT. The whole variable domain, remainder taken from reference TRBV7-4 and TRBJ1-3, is GAGVSQSPRYKVAKRGRDVALRCDSISGHVTLYWYRQTLGQGSEVLTYSQSDAQRDKSGRPSGRFSAERPERSVSTLKIQRTEQGDSAVYLCASSKIAIRGIAGNTIYFGEGSWLTVV.

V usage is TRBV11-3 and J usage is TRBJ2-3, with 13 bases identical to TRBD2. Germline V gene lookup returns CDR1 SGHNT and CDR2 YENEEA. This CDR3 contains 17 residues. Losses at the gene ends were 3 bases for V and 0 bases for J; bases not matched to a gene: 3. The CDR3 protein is CASSFGTSGASTDTQYF. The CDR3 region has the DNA TGTGCCAGCAGCTTCGGGACTAGCGGGGCTAGCACAGATACGCAGTATTTT.

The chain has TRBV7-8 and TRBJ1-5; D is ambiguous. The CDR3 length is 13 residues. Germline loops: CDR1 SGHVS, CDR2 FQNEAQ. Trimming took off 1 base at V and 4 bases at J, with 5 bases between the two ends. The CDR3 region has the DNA TGTGCCAGCAGCTTAGAAGAGAATCAGCCCCAGCATTTT. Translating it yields CASSLEENQPQHF.

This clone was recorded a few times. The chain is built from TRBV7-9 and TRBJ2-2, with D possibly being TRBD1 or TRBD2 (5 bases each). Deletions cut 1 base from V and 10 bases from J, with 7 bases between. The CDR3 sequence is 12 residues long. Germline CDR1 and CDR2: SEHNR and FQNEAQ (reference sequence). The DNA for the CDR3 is TGTGCCAGCAGCTTAGGAGGGGAGGAGCTGTTTTTT. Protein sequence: CASSLGGEELFF.

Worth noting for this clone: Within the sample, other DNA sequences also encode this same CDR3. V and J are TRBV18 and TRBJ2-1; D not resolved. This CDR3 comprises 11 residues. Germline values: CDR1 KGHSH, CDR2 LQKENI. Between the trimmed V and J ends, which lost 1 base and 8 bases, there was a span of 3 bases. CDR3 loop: CASSPRDEQFF. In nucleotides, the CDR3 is TGTGCCAGCTCACCACGAGATGAGCAGTTCTTC.

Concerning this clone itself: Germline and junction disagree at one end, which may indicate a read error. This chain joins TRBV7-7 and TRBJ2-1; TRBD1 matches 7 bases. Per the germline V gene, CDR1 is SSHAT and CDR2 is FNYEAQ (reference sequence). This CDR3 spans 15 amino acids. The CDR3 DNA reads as TGTGCTAGCAGCTTCGGTACAGGGGCCTACAATGAGCAGTTCTTC. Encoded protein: CASSFGTGAYNEQFF.

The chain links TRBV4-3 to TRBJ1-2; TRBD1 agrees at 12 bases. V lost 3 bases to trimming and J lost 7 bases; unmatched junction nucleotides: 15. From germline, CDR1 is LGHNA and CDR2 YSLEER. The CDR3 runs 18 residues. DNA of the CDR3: TGCGCCAGCAGCCAGAGATCGGGACAGGGGGCGCTTGCCGGTGGCTACACCTTC. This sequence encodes CASSQRSGQGALAGGYTF.

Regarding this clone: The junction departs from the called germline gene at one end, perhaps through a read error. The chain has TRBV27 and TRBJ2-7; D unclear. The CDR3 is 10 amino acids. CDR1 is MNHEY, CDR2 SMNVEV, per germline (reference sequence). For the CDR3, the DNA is TGTGCCAGCCGAACCTACGATCAGTACTTC. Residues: CASRTYDQYF.

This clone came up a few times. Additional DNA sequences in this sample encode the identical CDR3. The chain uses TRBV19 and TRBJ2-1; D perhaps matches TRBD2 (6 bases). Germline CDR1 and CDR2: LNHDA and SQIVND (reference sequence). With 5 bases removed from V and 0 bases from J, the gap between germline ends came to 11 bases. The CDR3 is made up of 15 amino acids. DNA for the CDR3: TGTGCCAGTAGTCCGCGGGGCAGCTCCTACAATGAGCAGTTCTTC. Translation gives CASSPRGSSYNEQFF.

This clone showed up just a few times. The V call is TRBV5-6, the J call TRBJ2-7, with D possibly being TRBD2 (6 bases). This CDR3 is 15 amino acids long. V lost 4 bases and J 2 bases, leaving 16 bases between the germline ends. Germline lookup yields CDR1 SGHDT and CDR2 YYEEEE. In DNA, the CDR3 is TGTGCCAGCAGCCACTACGGAGGGCCCGCCTACGAGCAGTACTTC. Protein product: CASSHYGGPAYEQYF.

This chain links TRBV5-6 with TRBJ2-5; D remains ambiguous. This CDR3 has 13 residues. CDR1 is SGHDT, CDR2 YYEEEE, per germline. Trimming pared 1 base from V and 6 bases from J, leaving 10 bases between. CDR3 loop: CASSLLGAQTQYF. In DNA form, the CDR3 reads TGTGCCAGCAGCTTGTTAGGAGCTCAGACCCAGTACTTC.

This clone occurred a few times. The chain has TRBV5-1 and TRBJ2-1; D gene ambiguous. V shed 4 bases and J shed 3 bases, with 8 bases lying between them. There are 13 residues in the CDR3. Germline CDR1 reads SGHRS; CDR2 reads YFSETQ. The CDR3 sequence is CASSARYYNEQFF. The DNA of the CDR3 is TGCGCCAGCAGCGCCCGATACTACAATGAGCAGTTCTTC. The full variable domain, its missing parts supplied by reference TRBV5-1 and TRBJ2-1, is KAGVTQTPRYLIKTRGQQVTLSCSPISGHRSVSWYQQTPGQGLQFLFEYFSETQRNKGNFPGRFSGRQFSNSRSEMNVSTLELGDSALYLCASSARYYNEQFFGPGTRLTVL.

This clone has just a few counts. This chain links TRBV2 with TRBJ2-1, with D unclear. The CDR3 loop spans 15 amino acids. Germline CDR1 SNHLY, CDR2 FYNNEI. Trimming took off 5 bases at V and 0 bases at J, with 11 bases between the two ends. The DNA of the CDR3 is TGTGCCAGCAGTATTGGCGGAGACTCCTACAATGAGCAGTTCTTC. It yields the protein CASSIGGDSYNEQFF. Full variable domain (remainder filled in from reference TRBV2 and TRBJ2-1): EPEVTQTPSHQVTQMGQEVILRCVPISNHLYFYWYRQILGQKVEFLVSFYNNEISEKSEIFDDQFSVERPDGSNFTLKIRSTKLEDSAMYFCASSIGGDSYNEQFFGPGTRLTVL.

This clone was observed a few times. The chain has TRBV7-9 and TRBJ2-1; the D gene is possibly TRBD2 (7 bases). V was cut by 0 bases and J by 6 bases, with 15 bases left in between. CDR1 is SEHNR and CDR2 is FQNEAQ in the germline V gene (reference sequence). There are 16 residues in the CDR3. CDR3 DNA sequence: TGTGCCAGCAGCTTAGCGGTTGGCGGGGGCCCCAATGAGCAGTTCTTC. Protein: CASSLAVGGGPNEQFF.

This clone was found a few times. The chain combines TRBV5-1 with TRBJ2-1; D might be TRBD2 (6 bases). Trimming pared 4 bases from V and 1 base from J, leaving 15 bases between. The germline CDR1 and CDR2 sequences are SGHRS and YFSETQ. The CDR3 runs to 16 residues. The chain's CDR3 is CASSLGGLLSYNEQFF. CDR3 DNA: TGCGCCAGCAGCCTCGGAGGGCTTTTGTCCTACAATGAGCAGTTCTTC.

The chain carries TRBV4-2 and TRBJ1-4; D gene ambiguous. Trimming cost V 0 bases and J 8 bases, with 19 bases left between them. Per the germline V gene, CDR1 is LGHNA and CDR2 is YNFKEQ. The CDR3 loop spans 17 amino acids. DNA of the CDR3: TGTGCCAGCAGCCAAGATCTGGTCCGCGCAGCTGGGGAAAAACTGTTTTTT. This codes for CASSQDLVRAAGEKLFF.

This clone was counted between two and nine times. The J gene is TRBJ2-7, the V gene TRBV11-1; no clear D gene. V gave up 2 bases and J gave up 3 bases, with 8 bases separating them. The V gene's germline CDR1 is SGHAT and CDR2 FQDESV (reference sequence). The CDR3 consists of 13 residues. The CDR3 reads CASSLLSSYEQYF. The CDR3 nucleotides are TGTGCCAGCAGCTTATTGTCTAGCTACGAGCAGTACTTC.

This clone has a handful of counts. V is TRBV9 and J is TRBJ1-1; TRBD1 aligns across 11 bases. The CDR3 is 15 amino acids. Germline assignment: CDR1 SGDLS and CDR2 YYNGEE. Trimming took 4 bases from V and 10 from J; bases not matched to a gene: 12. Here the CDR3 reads CASSNGQGAGVGAFF. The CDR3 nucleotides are TGTGCCAGCAGCAACGGACAGGGGGCGGGTGTAGGAGCTTTCTTT.